This T cell receptor beta chain was recovered during a study of cytomegalovirus exposure and HLA in healthy donors. The V segment lost 1 base and the J segment 3 bases; nucleotides outside the gene matches: 1. In germline, CDR1 is SGHVS, CDR2 FNYEAQ. This CDR3 spans 14 amino acids. 60 Vbeta and 13 Jbeta primers were used in PCR. Clones were read by immunoSEQ multiplex PCR, and TCRdb kept only the in-frame ones, dropping some. This sample yields more than 150,000 clones, of which 80% to 85% are seen a single time; 1.5% to 2% belongs to the top ten. The chain couples TRBV7-6 to TRBJ2-3, with 7 bases matching TRBD2. The receptor's source is a man aged 50 or older in good health and CMV-seronegative. Sequencing was done on a sample of PBMCs. The CDR3 protein is CASSLVGGTDTQYF. Here the CDR3 DNA reads TGTGCCAGCAGCTTAGTCGGGGGGACAGATACGCAGTATTTT.